Presented here are 22 T cell receptor beta chains from one specimen sequenced in a study of blood T cell repertoires in COVID-19. Profiled with immunoSEQ multiplex PCR; TCRdb holds only in-frame clones, not every one. The profile shows roughly 250,000 clones, approximately 90% of them singletons. Sample: peripheral blood. These TCRs come from a man between 60 and 75 years old who had recovered from COVID-19.

The gene calls are TRBV3-1 (or the pseudogene TRBV3-2) and TRBJ2-2; no firm D call. The germline V gene has CDR1 LGHDT and CDR2 YNNKEL (reference sequence). The CDR3 covers 11 residues. V shed 7 bases and J shed 5 bases, with 5 bases lying between them. The CDR3 protein is CASMRTGELFF. In nucleotides, the CDR3 is TGTGCCAGCATGAGGACCGGGGAGCTGTTTTTT.

This chain joins TRBV6-2 or TRBV6-3 and TRBJ2-5; perhaps TRBD2 as D (6 bases). The CDR3 totals 14 residues. V was pared by 5 bases and J by 0 bases, with 10 bases between. Germline-derived CDR1 and CDR2 are MNHEY and SVGEGT. DNA for the CDR3: TGTGCCAGCAGTAGGGACTTCCACCAAGAGACCCAGTACTTC. Translating gives CASSRDFHQETQYF.

The chain recombines TRBV19 with TRBJ1-2; perhaps TRBD1 as D (5 bases). This CDR3 is 16 amino acids long. Per the germline V gene, CDR1 is LNHDA and CDR2 is SQIVND (reference sequence). V was trimmed by 9 bases and J by 0 bases, leaving 20 bases between them. The CDR3 region has the DNA TGTGCCAGCACCCAAAGGTCCAGGGCCACTAACTATGGCTACACCTTC. Its translation is CASTQRSRATNYGYTF.

This chain connects TRBV25-1 to TRBJ2-3, with 7 bases fitting TRBD1. Germline loops: CDR1 MGHDK, CDR2 SYGVNS. V shed 1 base and J 6 bases; nucleotides not matched to a gene: 10. This CDR3 comprises 16 residues. The CDR3: CASSEWKGARLDTQYF. In nucleotides, the CDR3 is TGTGCCAGCAGTGAATGGAAGGGGGCCCGGCTGGATACGCAGTATTTT.

The chain employs TRBV30 and TRBJ1-6, with 9 positions matching TRBD1. J was trimmed by 7 bases and V by 3 bases; bases with no gene match: 10. The germline CDR1 and CDR2 sequences are GTSNPN and SVGIG (reference sequence). CDR3 length: 16 residues. In DNA form, the CDR3 reads TGTGCCTGGAGGGAAACCGGGACAGGGCAGAATTCACCCCTCCACTTT. This gives the protein CAWRETGTGQNSPLHF.

This chain joins TRBV19 and TRBJ2-7; the match to TRBD1 covers 7 bases. From germline, CDR1 is LNHDA and CDR2 SQIVND (reference sequence). This CDR3 spans 13 amino acids. V lost 5 bases and J lost 2; bases outside the gene matches: 3. CDR3 nucleotide sequence: TGTGCCAGTAGTGAAGGACAGGCCTACGAGCAGTACTTC. Amino acids: CASSEGQAYEQYF.

The CDR3 here is CASSTSTDTQYF. CDR3 coding DNA: TGTGCCAGCTCAACTAGCACAGATACGCAGTATTTT. This sequence joins TRBV18 and TRBJ2-3; no definite D call. V was trimmed by 5 bases and J by 0 bases, leaving 3 bases between them. The CDR3 extends over 12 amino acids. Germline CDR1 is KGHSH and CDR2 is LQKENI.

The rearrangement uses TRBV12-5 and TRBJ2-7, with D perhaps matching TRBD1 (6 bases). Germline loops: CDR1 LGHNT, CDR2 FRNRAP. The V end lost 0 bases, the J end lost 3 bases, and 27 bases lay between the germline ends. The CDR3 sequence is 20 residues long. CDR3 bases: TGTGCTAGTGGTTTGGTCTCCCCAAACACATCGACAGGAATGTTCTACGAGCAGTACTTC. This sequence encodes CASGLVSPNTSTGMFYEQYF.

The chain joins TRBV30 to TRBJ2-2; no clear D. The CDR3 contains 12 residues. The ends were cut back, 1 base at V and 6 bases at J, with 6 bases in the middle. Germline V CDR1 and CDR2: GTSNPN, SVGIG (reference sequence). The DNA for the CDR3 is TGTGCCTGGAGTGACGGTCCCGGGGAGCTGTTTTTT. Translating gives CAWSDGPGELFF. Combining the CDR3 with reference TRBV30 and TRBJ2-2 gives the whole variable domain SQTIHQWPATLVQPVGSPLSLECTVEGTSNPNLYWYRQAAGRGLQLLFYSVGIGQISSEVPQNLSASRPQDRQFILSSKKLLLSDSGFYLCAWSDGPGELFFGEGSRLTVL.

The chain carries TRBV15 and TRBJ2-5; D remains unclear. The V gene lost 0 bases and the J gene lost 2 bases, with 13 bases spanning the gap. The CDR3 loop spans 16 amino acids. CDR1 and CDR2 (germline): LNHNV, YYDKDF (reference sequence). The CDR3 DNA reads TGTGCCACCAGCAGAGAGGGCAGCTTAATGCAAGAGACCCAGTACTTC. Its protein product is CATSREGSLMQETQYF.

V usage is TRBV3-1 (or the pseudogene TRBV3-2) and J usage is TRBJ1-1, with D tentatively TRBD1 (5 bases). Germline V CDR1 and CDR2: LGHDT, YNNKEL (reference sequence). The CDR3 totals 12 residues. V was pared by 3 bases and J by 3 bases, with 5 bases between. CDR3 amino acids: CASSQTDTEAFF. The CDR3, as DNA: TGTGCCAGCAGCCAGACAGACACTGAAGCTTTCTTT.

The CDR3 loop is CASSSPRTGANYGYTF. The CDR3 region has the DNA TGTGCCAGTAGTTCCCCGCGGACAGGGGCTAACTATGGCTACACCTTC. This chain joins TRBV19 and TRBJ1-2; 9 bases align to TRBD1. There are 16 residues in the CDR3. Per the germline V gene, CDR1 is LNHDA and CDR2 is SQIVND (reference sequence). J gave up 0 bases and V 5 bases, and 7 bases lay outside the gene matches.

This clone was counted once. The chain employs TRBV9 and TRBJ1-2; TRBD1 matches 9 bases. CDR3 length: 16 residues. Looked up from germline, CDR1 is SGDLS and CDR2 is YYNGEE. V shed 6 bases and J 0 bases; nucleotides not matched to a gene: 9. CDR3 amino acids: CASTPPDRGPNYGYTF. Here the CDR3 DNA reads TGTGCCAGCACGCCGCCGGACAGGGGCCCTAACTATGGCTACACCTTC.

The sample holds one count of this clone. The J gene is TRBJ2-5, the V gene TRBV4-1; D perhaps matches TRBD1 (6 bases). The CDR3 has 16 amino acids. Germline V lookup: CDR1 MGHRA, CDR2 YSYEKL. Trimming left V 0 bases short and J 5 bases short, with 16 bases between. Written as DNA, the CDR3 is TGCGCCAGCAGCCAAGACGGAACCGGGACAAGGGAGACCCAGTACTTC. It encodes CASSQDGTGTRETQYF.

V is TRBV5-1 and J is TRBJ1-2; no clear D. The V end lost 4 bases, the J end lost 4 bases, and 14 bases lay between the germline ends. CDR1 and CDR2 from the germline V gene are SGHRS and YFSETQ. The CDR3 has 14 amino acids. The CDR3 sequence is CASSDERSFYGYTF. The CDR3, as DNA: TGCGCCAGCAGCGATGAGAGATCCTTCTATGGCTACACCTTC.

The gene calls are TRBV5-4 and TRBJ1-1, with TRBD1 matching 8 bases. The CDR3 is 16 amino acids. In germline, CDR1 is SGHNT, CDR2 YYREEE (reference sequence). Trimming cost V 4 bases and J 1 base; bases outside gene matches: 9. CDR3 sequence: CASSPSRGQPNTEAFF. The CDR3 nucleotides read TGTGCCAGCAGCCCGAGCAGGGGGCAACCGAACACTGAAGCTTTCTTT.

V and J are TRBV6-5 and TRBJ2-1; D perhaps matches TRBD2 (5 bases). The V gene lost 4 bases and the J gene lost 4 bases, with 11 bases spanning the gap. The CDR3 length is 14 residues. CDR1 MNHEY and CDR2 SVGAGI come from the germline V gene. DNA of the CDR3: TGTGCCAGCAGTTGGTTAGCGCCGTACAATGAGCAGTTCTTC. It codes for CASSWLAPYNEQFF.

This chain links TRBV18 with TRBJ1-2; tentatively, D is TRBD1 (6 bases). CDR1 is KGHSH and CDR2 is LQKENI in the germline V gene. Trimming removed 4 bases at V and 4 bases at J, with 16 bases between. The CDR3 contains 15 residues. CDR3 DNA sequence: TGTGCCAGCTCACGTACAGGGCGGTCGGGCTATGGCTACACCTTC. Translation: CASSRTGRSGYGYTF.

There are a few counts of this clone. The V gene is TRBV4-1, the J gene TRBJ2-1, with 9 positions matching TRBD2. Germline CDR1 and CDR2: MGHRA and YSYEKL. The V gene end was trimmed by 0 bases and the J gene end by 8 bases; junction bases not matched to a gene: 8. CDR3 size: 16 residues. The CDR3, as DNA: TGCGCCAGCAGCCAAGATCGGCTAGCGGGGTGGGATGAGCAGTTCTTC. This gives the protein CASSQDRLAGWDEQFF.

The chain has TRBV4-1 and TRBJ2-7; TRBD1 agrees at 10 bases. The CDR3 runs 15 residues. J was trimmed by 5 bases and V by 1 base; bases with no gene match: 5. The germline V gene has CDR1 MGHRA and CDR2 YSYEKL. This CDR3 is CASSQGQGAQDEQYF. In DNA, the CDR3 is TGCGCCAGCAGCCAAGGACAGGGGGCTCAGGACGAGCAGTACTTC.

The chain recombines TRBV9 with TRBJ1-2; unclear D gene. Germline V gives CDR1 SGDLS, CDR2 YYNGEE. Trimming took 0 bases from V and 4 from J, leaving 10 bases between them. The CDR3 has 14 amino acids. This chain's CDR3 is CASSVVPQVYGYTF. CDR3 sequence (DNA): TGTGCCAGCAGCGTAGTACCCCAGGTCTATGGCTACACCTTC.

The J gene is TRBJ1-2, the V gene TRBV14; 8 nucleotides match TRBD1. CDR3 size: 14 residues. V gave up 3 bases and J gave up 9 bases; unmatched junction bases: 9. CDR1 is SGHDN, CDR2 FVKESK, per germline. The DNA of the CDR3 is TGTGCCAGCAGCCATTCAGGGACAGGTAGTCGCTACACCTTC. Its protein product is CASSHSGTGSRYTF.